The 5 T cell receptor beta chains below were found in one sample sequenced in a study of response to subunit inactivated influenza vaccine. TCRdb re-analysed the RT-PCR reads in MiXCR, keeping a single row per CDR3 protein. The sample yields more than 700,000 distinct CDR3 sequences, 21% seen once. Here the sequenced sample was PBMCs from blood, taken more than 4 days after vaccination. The receptor set was obtained from a man aged 50-60 years who received an inactivated influenza vaccine.

The chain joins TRBV12-3 or TRBV12-4 to TRBJ2-3, with no clear D. The CDR3 has 13 amino acids. V lost 7 bases and J lost 0, with 8 bases in between. The CDR3 is CASNPISTDTQYF. CDR3 DNA sequence: TGTGCCAGCAACCCAATTAGCACAGATACGCAGTATTTT.

This clonotype was detected ten times or more. The DNA of the CDR3 is TGTGCCAGCAGCTACACCAATGAGCAGTTCTTC. Translation: CASSYTNEQFF. The chain employs TRBV6-6 and TRBJ2-1; D uncertain. CDR1 and CDR2 (germline): MNHNY, SVGAGI (reference sequence). Trimming took off 6 bases at V and 6 bases at J, with 6 bases between the two ends. The CDR3 runs 11 residues.

There are many counts of this clonotype. CDR3 amino acids: CASSLRPDTDTQYF. Here the CDR3 DNA reads TGCGCCAGCAGCTTGAGACCGGACACAGATACGCAGTATTTT. This rearrangement joins TRBV5-1 to TRBJ2-3; the D is unclear. V was clipped by 1 base and J by 2 bases, with 8 bases between them. CDR3 length: 14 residues. The germline CDR1 and CDR2 sequences are SGHRS and YFSETQ.

The chain carries TRBV20-1 and TRBJ2-1; 7 bases map to TRBD1. Germline V lookup: CDR1 DFQATT, CDR2 SNEGSKA (reference sequence). The CDR3 is 15 residues long. V lost 4 bases to trimming and J lost 4 bases; unmatched junction nucleotides: 10. The CDR3 spells CSAIPPGQTYNEQFF. CDR3 nucleotide sequence: TGCAGTGCTATCCCCCCGGGACAGACATACAATGAGCAGTTCTTC.

This clonotype was found a few times. The genes are TRBV5-1 and TRBJ2-3; TRBD1 might be the D (5 bases). Trimming cost V 7 bases and J 4 bases, with 10 bases left between them. Germline assignment: CDR1 SGHRS and CDR2 YFSETQ. The CDR3 has 12 residues. CDR3 residues: CASGARADTQYF. In DNA form, the CDR3 reads TGCGCCAGCGGGGCCCGCGCAGATACGCAGTATTTT.